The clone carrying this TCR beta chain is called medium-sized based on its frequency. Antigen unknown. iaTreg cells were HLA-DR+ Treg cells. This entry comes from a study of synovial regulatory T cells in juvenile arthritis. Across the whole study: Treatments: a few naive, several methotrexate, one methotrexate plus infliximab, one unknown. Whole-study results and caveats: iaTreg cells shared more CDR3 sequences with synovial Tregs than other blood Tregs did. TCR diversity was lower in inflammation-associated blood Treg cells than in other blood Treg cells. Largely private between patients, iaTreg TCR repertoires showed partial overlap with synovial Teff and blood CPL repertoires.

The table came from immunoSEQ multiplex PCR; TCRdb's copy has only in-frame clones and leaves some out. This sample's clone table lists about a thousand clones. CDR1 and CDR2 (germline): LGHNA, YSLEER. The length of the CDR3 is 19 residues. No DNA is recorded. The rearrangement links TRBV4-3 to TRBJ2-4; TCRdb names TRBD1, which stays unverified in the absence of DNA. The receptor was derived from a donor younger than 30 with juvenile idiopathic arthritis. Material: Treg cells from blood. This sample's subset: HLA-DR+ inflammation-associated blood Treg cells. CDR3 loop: CASSQETGGAILAKNIQYF.